This T cell receptor (beta chain) was captured in a study of CD8+CD57+ T cells in acquired aplastic anemia. Overall study context: The DNA of sorted CD4+ and CD8+ cells averaged approximately 2.9 ug. Healthy donor sequencing depth: roughly 10 million CD4+, some 12 million CD8+ reads. General study results and limits: Patients and controls had in common fewer than 30 CD8+ CDR3 sequences.

As to this clonotype: Its cognate antigen is unknown.

It was genomic DNA that served as the template for profiling TCR beta VDJ and CDR3. TCRdb independently ran MiXCR on the reads; one entry per CDR3 protein. The sample comprises 100,000 to 150,000 distinct CDR3 sequences, 48% of which are singletons, and 2% to 3% rests with the top ten. The CDR3 is 12 residues long. The junction had 2 bases not matched to a gene; V was cut back by 5 bases and J by 6 bases. Germline CDR1 is SGHTA and CDR2 is FQGNSA. Sequencing input: sorted CD4+, CD8+, or CD8+CD57+ T cells (not recorded which) from PBMCs. The receptor was derived from a human donor in good health, serving as a control. The chain combines TRBV7-2 with TRBJ2-7, with 9 bases lining up with TRBD2. CDR3 residues: CASSRTSVEQYF. The CDR3 DNA reads as TGTGCCAGCAGCAGGACTAGCGTCGAGCAGTACTTC.